This TCR beta chain emerged from a study of cytomegalovirus exposure and HLA in healthy donors. Across the whole study: Approximately 200 million T cells yielded roughly 120 million unique TCR beta sequences in earlier analysis.

Overall study results and limits: A classifier reportedly called cytomegalovirus status with high sensitivity and specificity.

The PCR ran on 60 Vbeta and 13 Jbeta primers. The table came from immunoSEQ multiplex PCR; TCRdb's copy has only in-frame clones and leaves some out. The table includes 110,000 to 150,000 clones, 75% to 80% detected once. As to this clone: The antigen is not known.

V gave up 5 bases and J gave up 2 bases; unmatched junction bases: 6. CDR3 length: 14 residues. Germline loops: CDR1 SGHRS, CDR2 YFSETQ. The source of this sequence is a woman in her 30s in good health and CMV-seronegative. V is TRBV5-1 and J is TRBJ2-7; 8 nucleotides line up with TRBD1. Sequencing was performed on PBMCs. The CDR3 DNA reads as TGCGCCAGCAGTAAAACACAGGGGGCCTACGAGCAGTACTTC. Protein product: CASSKTQGAYEQYF.